Following are 23 T cell receptor beta chains from one sample sequenced in a study of T-cell reconstitution after alpha-beta-depleted transplantation in children. During its preparation, the TCRbeta library received unique molecular identifiers. TCRdb analysed the PCR reads with MiXCR anew, one entry per CDR3 protein. The sample contains more than 550,000 distinct CDR3 sequences, 8% to 11% of which appear only once. The sample consisted of PBMCs from the stem cell graft donor, taken from the stem cell graft. These receptors were obtained from a human donor who donated a stem cell graft to a child with acute myeloid leukemia.

This clonotype occurred a few times. This sequence joins TRBV10-2 and TRBJ2-5; D is undetermined. Germline-derived CDR1 and CDR2 are WSHSY and SAAADI. There are 12 residues in the CDR3. V was pared by 6 bases and J by 2 bases, with 7 bases between. CDR3 coding DNA: TGCGCCAGCAGGGGCGCGCAAGAGACCCAGTACTTC. Its protein product is CASRGAQETQYF.

This clonotype appeared many times. The gene calls are TRBV6-2 or TRBV6-3 and TRBJ2-2, with a tentative D call TRBD1 (5 bases). V gave up 6 bases and J gave up 2 bases, with 16 bases separating them. Germline V CDR1 and CDR2: MNHEY, SVGEGT. The CDR3 has 16 residues. The CDR3 here is CASRELGGANTGELFF. The CDR3 DNA reads as TGTGCCAGCAGAGAACTCGGTGGGGCAAACACCGGGGAGCTGTTTTTT.

This clonotype occurred many times. This sequence joins TRBV7-2 and TRBJ2-5; the match to TRBD1 covers 7 bases. Germline CDR1 SGHTA, CDR2 FQGNSA. V was clipped by 5 bases and J by 4 bases; unmatched bases: 1. This CDR3 is built from 12 residues. The CDR3 protein is CASSNRGETQYF. DNA for the CDR3: TGTGCCAGCAGCAACAGGGGAGAGACCCAGTACTTC.

This clonotype was counted a single time. One junction end does not reproduce the germline sequence, and a read error may be involved. The genes are TRBV7-7 and TRBJ2-7; D remains ambiguous. From germline, CDR1 is SSHAT and CDR2 FNYEAQ (reference sequence). The CDR3 has 15 amino acids. This CDR3 reads CASSFREGFVYEQYF. The CDR3 DNA sequence: TGTGCTAGCAGCTTTAGGGAAGGTTTTGTCTACGAGCAGTACTTC.

In its sample, this clonotype was seen many times. The chain recombines TRBV28 with TRBJ2-7; possibly TRBD2 for D (5 bases). The CDR3 loop spans 14 amino acids. Deletions cut 5 bases from V and 2 bases from J, with 13 bases between. Germline V lookup: CDR1 MDHEN, CDR2 SYDVKM. The CDR3 DNA reads TGTGCCAGCAGTCGCCGGGATACCGCCTACGAGCAGTACTTC. This encodes CASSRRDTAYEQYF.

This clonotype came up a few times. The CDR3 loop is CAWSQDRGLTDTQYF. The CDR3 DNA follows: TGTGCCTGGAGCCAAGACAGGGGATTGACAGATACGCAGTATTTT. J is TRBJ2-3 and V is TRBV30, with 8 bases that match TRBD1. The V gene's germline CDR1 is GTSNPN and CDR2 SVGIG (reference sequence). This CDR3 has 15 amino acids. V dropped 3 bases and J dropped 3; count of bases not matched to a gene: 8.

The chain joins TRBV7-2 to TRBJ1-1; D is possibly TRBD1 (6 bases). Trimming cost V 6 bases and J 1 base, with 12 bases left between them. The CDR3 length is 14 residues. Germline CDR1 SGHTA, CDR2 FQGNSA. As DNA, the CDR3 is TGTGCCAGCAGAACAGGGCTTCAGAACACTGAAGCTTTCTTT. It is translated as CASRTGLQNTEAFF.

This clonotype was recorded at least ten times. This chain links TRBV29-1 with TRBJ2-7, with D perhaps matching TRBD1 (6 bases). The CDR3 extends over 13 amino acids. Germline V gene data show CDR1 as SQVTM and CDR2 as ANQGSEA. Trimming took 4 bases from V and 2 from J, leaving 12 bases between them. CDR3 bases: TGCAGCGTTGTACGGGACAAAACCTACGAGCAGTACTTC. Its translation is CSVVRDKTYEQYF.

This clonotype was detected ten times or more. This sequence joins TRBV9 and TRBJ1-1; a possible D gene is TRBD1 (6 bases). CDR3 length: 14 residues. Germline CDR1 and CDR2: SGDLS and YYNGEE. The germline V and J ends were trimmed by 1 base and 6 bases, with 13 bases remaining between them. The CDR3 nucleotides read TGTGCCAGCAGCGTATCCACAGGGCTACCTGAAGCTTTCTTT. It translates to CASSVSTGLPEAFF.

The chain combines TRBV10-3 with TRBJ1-6, with 7 bases matching TRBD1. The length of the CDR3 is 13 residues. Germline V gene data show CDR1 as ENHRY and CDR2 as SYGVKD. V gave up 10 bases and J gave up 10 bases; unmatched junction bases: 10. The CDR3 DNA reads TGTGCCACGATGGGACAGCAAACCTCACCCCTCCACTTT. This sequence encodes CATMGQQTSPLHF.

V usage is TRBV29-1 and J usage is TRBJ1-5; D gene unclear. V lost 5 bases and J 5 bases, leaving 16 bases between the germline ends. From germline, CDR1 is SQVTM and CDR2 ANQGSEA. There are 14 residues in the CDR3. DNA for the CDR3: TGCAGCGTTAAAGGAATGGGCTCCCATCAGCCCCAGCATTTT. Its translation: CSVKGMGSHQPQHF.

Many counts were recorded for this clonotype. The chain couples TRBV4-2 to TRBJ2-3; D unresolved. V gave up 0 bases and J gave up 3 bases, with 10 bases separating them. The CDR3 has 15 residues. In germline, CDR1 is LGHNA, CDR2 YNFKEQ. The CDR3 protein is CASSQDHQETDTQYF. CDR3 coding DNA: TGTGCCAGCAGCCAAGATCACCAGGAGACAGATACGCAGTATTTT.

This clonotype was counted between two and nine times. This chain links TRBV28 with TRBJ2-1; TRBD2 agrees at 7 bases. Per germline, CDR1 MDHEN and CDR2 SYDVKM. The CDR3 covers 14 residues. With 5 bases clipped from V and 6 bases from J, the junction kept 7 bases outside the gene matches. CDR3 coding DNA: TGTGCCAGCAGTCCGGGACTACCCGGCAATGAGCAGTTCTTC. Translating gives CASSPGLPGNEQFF.

This clonotype was recorded a few times. This chain connects TRBV20-1 to TRBJ1-5; D is unclear. This CDR3 comprises 17 residues. V was clipped by 0 bases and J by 2 bases, with 17 bases between them. Germline CDR1 and CDR2: DFQATT and SNEGSKA (reference sequence). The CDR3 DNA follows: TGCAGTGCTAGAGATCTAGGAAAAGAATTTGGCAATCAGCCCCAGCATTTT. Translating it yields CSARDLGKEFGNQPQHF.

This clonotype was detected once. The chain couples TRBV24-1 to TRBJ2-7; 10 positions agree with TRBD1. Trimming removed 11 bases from V and 5 bases from J; junction bases left unmatched: 23. The germline V gene has CDR1 KGHDR and CDR2 SFDVKD. The CDR3 consists of 18 residues. The CDR3 DNA sequence: TGTGCCATCTGTATCCGGACAGGGGGGTTTAATAAGGTAAACGAGCAGTACTTC. Protein product: CAICIRTGGFNKVNEQYF.

This clonotype was counted a few times. A junction end diverges from the germline sequence, so it may reflect a read error. The chain uses TRBV7-2 and TRBJ1-4; no clear D. The CDR3 runs 14 residues. The germline CDR1 and CDR2 sequences are SGHTA and FQGNSA. CDR3 sequence: CASRTRPTDEKLFF. The CDR3, as DNA: TGTGCCAGCAGGACCCGCCCAACTGATGAAAAACTGTTTTTT.

This clonotype was counted at least ten times. The chain combines TRBV20-1 with TRBJ2-7; possibly TRBD1 or TRBD2 for D (5 bases each). Between the trimmed V and J ends, which lost 6 bases and 3 bases, there was a span of 18 bases. Germline V gene lookup returns CDR1 DFQATT and CDR2 SNEGSKA (reference sequence). This CDR3 spans 14 amino acids. DNA of the CDR3: TGCAGTGCCACGATCGGGGCTGGAGGCTACGAGCAGTACTTC. The encoded protein is CSATIGAGGYEQYF.

This clonotype was counted between two and nine times. V usage is TRBV6-2 or TRBV6-3 and J usage is TRBJ2-3; TRBD2 aligns across 9 bases. V gave up 11 bases and J gave up 2 bases; unmatched junction bases: 5. The CDR3 is 13 residues long. CDR1 and CDR2 from the germline V gene are MNHEY and SVGEGT. CDR3 in DNA: TGTGCCGCGACTAGCGGCGTCACAGATACGCAGTATTTT. This codes for CAATSGVTDTQYF.

The chain uses TRBV20-1 and TRBJ1-5, with 8 bases identical to TRBD1. Trimming removed 2 bases from V and 6 bases from J; junction bases left unmatched: 15. Germline V gene sequence: CDR1 DFQATT, CDR2 SNEGSKA (reference sequence). This CDR3 is 17 amino acids long. The CDR3 is CSARWGGTGRGFQPQHF. The CDR3 nucleotides read TGCAGTGCTAGATGGGGCGGGACAGGAAGAGGGTTTCAGCCCCAGCATTTT.

This clonotype was seen only a few times. The V gene is TRBV15, the J gene TRBJ1-1; unclear D gene. V dropped 6 bases and J dropped 2 bases, with 10 bases sitting between them. Germline loops: CDR1 LNHNV, CDR2 YYDKDF (reference sequence). The CDR3 has 13 amino acids. CDR3 region: CATRLLINTEAFF. As DNA, the CDR3 is TGTGCCACCAGGCTACTAATAAACACTGAAGCTTTCTTT.

V gene TRBV5-1 combines with J gene TRBJ2-2; D perhaps matches TRBD2 (5 bases). The CDR3 runs 18 residues. Trimming took off 4 bases at V and 6 bases at J, with 25 bases between the two ends. CDR1 is SGHRS, CDR2 YFSETQ, per germline. CDR3 sequence reads: CASSLPREHLGSAGELFF. In nucleotides, the CDR3 is TGCGCCAGCAGCCTCCCAAGGGAACACCTTGGGAGCGCCGGGGAGCTGTTTTTT.

In this sample, this clonotype turned up a few times. The chain's CDR3 is CASSQMGRDTQYF. The CDR3 DNA is TGCGCCAGCAGCCAAATGGGGAGGGATACGCAGTATTTT. The chain is built from TRBV4-3 and TRBJ2-3; D may be TRBD2 (6 bases). This CDR3 has 13 amino acids. V was pared by 2 bases and J by 6 bases, with 9 bases between. Germline CDR1 is LGHNA and CDR2 is YSLEER.

This chain joins TRBV11-2 and TRBJ2-1; perhaps TRBD2 as D (6 bases). Per the germline V gene, CDR1 is SGHAT and CDR2 is FQNNGV. V lost 0 bases to trimming and J lost 4 bases, with 13 bases between them. The CDR3 has 16 amino acids. The CDR3 nucleotides read TGTGCCAGCAGCTTAGATGACGGAGGGGCTTACAATGAGCAGTTCTTC. Its translation: CASSLDDGGAYNEQFF. The variable domain in full, completed from reference TRBV11-2 and TRBJ2-1, reads EAGVAQSPRYKIIEKRQSVAFWCNPISGHATLYWYQQILGQGPKLLIQFQNNGVVDDSQLPKDRFSAERLKGVDSTLKIQPAKLEDSAVYLCASSLDDGGAYNEQFFGPGTRLTVL.